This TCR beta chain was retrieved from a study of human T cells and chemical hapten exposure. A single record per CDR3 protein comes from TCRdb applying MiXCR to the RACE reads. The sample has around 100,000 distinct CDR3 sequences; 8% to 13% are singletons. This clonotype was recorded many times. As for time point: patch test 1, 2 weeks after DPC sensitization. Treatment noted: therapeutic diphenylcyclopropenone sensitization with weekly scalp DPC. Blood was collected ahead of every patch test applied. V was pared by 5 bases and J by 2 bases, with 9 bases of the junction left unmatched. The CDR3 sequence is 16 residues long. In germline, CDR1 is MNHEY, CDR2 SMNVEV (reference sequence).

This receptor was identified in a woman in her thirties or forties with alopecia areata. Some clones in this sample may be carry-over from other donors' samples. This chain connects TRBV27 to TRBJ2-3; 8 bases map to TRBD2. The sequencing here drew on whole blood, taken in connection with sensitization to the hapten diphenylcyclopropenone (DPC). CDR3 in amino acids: CASSPKPGGFTDTQYF. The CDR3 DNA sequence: TGTGCCAGCAGTCCCAAGCCGGGGGGGTTCACAGATACGCAGTATTTT.